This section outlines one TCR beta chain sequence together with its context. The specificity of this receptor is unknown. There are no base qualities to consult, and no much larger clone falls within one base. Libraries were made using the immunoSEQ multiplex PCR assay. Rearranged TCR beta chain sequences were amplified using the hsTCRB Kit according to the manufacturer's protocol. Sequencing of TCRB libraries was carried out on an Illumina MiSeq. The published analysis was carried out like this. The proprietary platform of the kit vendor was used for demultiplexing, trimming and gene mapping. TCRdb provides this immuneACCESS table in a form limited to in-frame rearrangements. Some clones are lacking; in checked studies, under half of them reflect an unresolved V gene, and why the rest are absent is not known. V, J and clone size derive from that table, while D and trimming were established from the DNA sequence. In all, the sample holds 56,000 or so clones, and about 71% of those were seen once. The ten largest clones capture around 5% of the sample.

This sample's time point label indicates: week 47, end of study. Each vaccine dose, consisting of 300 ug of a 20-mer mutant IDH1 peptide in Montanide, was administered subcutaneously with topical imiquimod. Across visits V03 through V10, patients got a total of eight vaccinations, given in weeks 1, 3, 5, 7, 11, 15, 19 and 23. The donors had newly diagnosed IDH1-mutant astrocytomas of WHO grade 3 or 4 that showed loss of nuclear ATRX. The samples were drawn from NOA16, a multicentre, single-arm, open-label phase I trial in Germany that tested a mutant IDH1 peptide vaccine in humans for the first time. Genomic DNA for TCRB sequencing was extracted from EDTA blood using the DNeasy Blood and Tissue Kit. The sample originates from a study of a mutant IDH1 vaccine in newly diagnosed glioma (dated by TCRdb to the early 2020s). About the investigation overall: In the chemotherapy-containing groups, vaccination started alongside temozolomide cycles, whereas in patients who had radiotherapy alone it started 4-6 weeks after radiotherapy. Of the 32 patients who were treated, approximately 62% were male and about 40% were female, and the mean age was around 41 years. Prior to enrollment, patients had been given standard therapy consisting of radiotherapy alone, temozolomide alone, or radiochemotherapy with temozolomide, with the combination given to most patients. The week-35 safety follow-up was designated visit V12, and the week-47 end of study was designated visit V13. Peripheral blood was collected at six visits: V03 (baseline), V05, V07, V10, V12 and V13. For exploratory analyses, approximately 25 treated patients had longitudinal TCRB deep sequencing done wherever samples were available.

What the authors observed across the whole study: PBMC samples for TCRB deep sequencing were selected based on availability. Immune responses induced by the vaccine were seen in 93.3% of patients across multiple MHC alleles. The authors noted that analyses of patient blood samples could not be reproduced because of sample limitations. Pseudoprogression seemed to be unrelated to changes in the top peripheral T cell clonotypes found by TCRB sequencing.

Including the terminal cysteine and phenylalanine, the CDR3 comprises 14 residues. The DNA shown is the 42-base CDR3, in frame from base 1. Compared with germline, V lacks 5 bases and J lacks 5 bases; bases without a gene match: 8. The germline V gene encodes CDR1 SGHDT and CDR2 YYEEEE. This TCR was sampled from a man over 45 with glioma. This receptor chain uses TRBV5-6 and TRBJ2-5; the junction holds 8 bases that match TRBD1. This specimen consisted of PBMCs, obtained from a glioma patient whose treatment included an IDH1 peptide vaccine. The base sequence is TGTGCCAGCAGTCTCACAGGGGGTGGGGAGACCCAGTACTTC. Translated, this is CASSLTGGGETQYF.